Listed below are T cell receptor beta chains from one sample, sequenced in a study of spatial heterogeneity in lung cancer. MiXCR was run by TCRdb on the 5' RACE reads, yielding one entry per CDR3 protein. The sample holds 65,000 to 85,000 distinct CDR3 sequences; under 25% are singletons and the top ten take 6.2%. Sample: PBMCs, taken at surgery. Every receptor here comes from a male donor with early-stage non-small cell lung cancer. The CDR3 runs from the conserved cysteine through the conserved F or W. The order of the fields is J gene, V gene, clone size, D gene, CDR3 protein, CDR3 DNA. The D gene is left open where the match is weak. Size is omitted from some rows. Given values are once, few, many or a class for expanded clones.

TRBJ2-1 TRBV10-3 once TRBD2 CAISESGGGNEQFF TGTGCCATCAGTGAGTCCGGGGGGGGAAATGAGCAGTTCTTC
TRBJ1-1 TRBV7-9 - - CASSPRITEAFF TGTGCCAGCAGCCCACGGATCACTGAAGCTTTCTTT
TRBJ1-6 TRBV6-5 many - CASSYSQVSPLHF TGTGCCAGCAGTTACTCCCAGGTCTCACCCCTCCACTTT
TRBJ2-3 TRBV20-1 few - CSAPAQGTDTQYF TGCAGTGCGCCGGCACAGGGCACAGATACGCAGTATTTT
TRBJ1-5 TRBV20-1 few - CSASPLGGAGGNQPQHF TGCAGTGCTAGCCCGTTAGGAGGGGCGGGCGGCAATCAGCCCCAGCATTTT
TRBJ2-7 TRBV6-2/TRBV6-3 - - CASVQAGYEQYF TGTGCCAGCGTCCAAGCTGGGTACGAGCAGTACTTC
TRBJ2-3 TRBV7-2 many - CASSKGQQPSTDTQYF TGTGCCAGCAGCAAAGGACAGCAACCTAGCACAGATACGCAGTATTTT
TRBJ2-7 TRBV3-2 few - CASSQRQGYEQYF TGTGCCAGCAGCCAACGACAGGGCTACGAGCAGTACTTC
TRBJ1-5 TRBV29-1 many TRBD1 CSVSTGDQPQHF TGCAGCGTTTCTACAGGGGATCAGCCCCAGCATTTT
TRBJ1-5 TRBV10-3 many - CATRGDGSNQPQHF TGTGCCACCCGCGGGGACGGTAGCAATCAGCCCCAGCATTTT
TRBJ2-6 TRBV20-1 few TRBD1 CSARTGAGANVLTF TGCAGTGCTAGGACAGGGGCTGGGGCCAACGTCCTGACTTTC
TRBJ2-4 TRBV7-2 - TRBD1 CASSLPTGWSIRAKNIQYF TGTGCCAGCAGCTTACCGACAGGGTGGTCGATTAGGGCCAAAAACATTCAGTACTTC
TRBJ2-1 TRBV18 - - CASSPPGKGGVNEQFF TGTGCCAGCTCACCACCGGGCAAAGGGGGAGTCAATGAGCAGTTCTTC
TRBJ2-3 TRBV29-1 few - CSVYPHGAADTQYF TGCAGCGTTTATCCCCATGGGGCAGCAGATACGCAGTATTTT
TRBJ2-5 TRBV5-1 few - CASSFWDQETQYF TGCGCCAGCAGCTTTTGGGACCAAGAGACCCAGTACTTC
TRBJ2-7 TRBV7-2 - TRBD1 CASSLYRGEQYF TGTGCCAGCAGCCTATACAGGGGCGAGCAGTACTTC
TRBJ1-5 TRBV9 many TRBD1 CASSTQGSPDQPQHF TGTGCCAGCAGCACACAGGGGTCCCCAGATCAGCCCCAGCATTTT
TRBJ2-1 TRBV24-1 few TRBD2 CATSDWRRLRGNNEQFF TGTGCCACCAGTGACTGGCGGAGGTTGCGGGGGAACAATGAGCAGTTCTTC
TRBJ2-7 TRBV5-1 many - CASSYYGGGGGYEQYF TGCGCCAGCAGCTACTATGGAGGAGGGGGCGGTTACGAGCAGTACTTC
TRBJ1-2 TRBV13 many - CASSPDGTTANYGYTF TGTGCCAGCAGCCCTGATGGAACAACAGCTAACTATGGCTACACCTTC
TRBJ2-1 TRBV7-2 - - CASSLWGNEQFF TGTGCCAGCAGCTTATGGGGAAATGAGCAGTTCTTC
TRBJ1-1 TRBV2 - - CASRQNTEAFF TGTGCCAGCAGACAGAACACTGAAGCTTTCTTT
TRBJ1-1 TRBV27 - - CASSFIRRGLTNTEAFF TGTGCCAGCAGTTTTATCAGGAGGGGACTTACGAACACTGAAGCTTTCTTT
TRBJ1-2 TRBV19 few TRBD1 CASTIYRGNYGYTF TGTGCCAGTACCATCTACAGGGGAAACTATGGCTACACCTTC
TRBJ2-3 TRBV29-1 - - CSVEDRDYPDTQYF TGCAGCGTTGAAGATAGAGACTACCCAGATACGCAGTATTTT
TRBJ2-2 TRBV7-9 medium-sized - CASSLITGELFF TGTGCCAGCAGCTTAATCACCGGGGAGCTGTTTTTT
TRBJ2-1 TRBV5-1 - - CASSFRKKDNEQFF TGCGCCAGCAGTTTTCGGAAGAAAGACAATGAGCAGTTCTTC
TRBJ2-2 TRBV9 - - CASSVDRPTPGELFF TGTGCCAGCAGCGTAGATCGTCCCACCCCCGGGGAGCTGTTTTTT
TRBJ2-3 TRBV5-6 few - CASSLFRSTDTQYF TGTGCCAGCAGCTTGTTTAGGAGCACAGATACGCAGTATTTT
TRBJ2-7 TRBV7-2 few - CASTQASGPYEQYF TGTGCCAGCACCCAAGCCAGCGGACCCTACGAGCAGTACTTC
TRBJ1-1 TRBV4-1 few - CASSQTEVGSTEAFF TGCGCCAGCAGCCAAACAGAGGTTGGAAGCACTGAAGCTTTCTTT
TRBJ2-7 TRBV20-1 - - CSASGPPTYEQYF TGCAGTGCCTCGGGACCCCCGACCTACGAGCAGTACTTC
TRBJ2-1 TRBV12-3/TRBV12-4 - - CVTHSGPRDGNEQFF TGTGTCACCCACTCGGGCCCCCGAGATGGCAATGAGCAGTTCTTC
TRBJ2-2 TRBV2 - - CASKAGVVGELFF TGTGCCAGCAAGGCAGGGGTTGTCGGGGAGCTGTTTTTT
TRBJ2-5 TRBV19 few TRBD1 CASSMGQGGETQYF TGTGCCAGTAGTATGGGACAGGGGGGAGAGACCCAGTACTTC
TRBJ1-1 TRBV6-6 few TRBD1 CASEPGTGKNTEAFF TGTGCCAGCGAGCCCGGGACAGGGAAGAACACTGAAGCTTTCTTT
TRBJ1-5 TRBV20-1 - - CSATESNQPQHF TGCAGTGCTACAGAGAGCAATCAGCCCCAGCATTTT
TRBJ2-1 TRBV11-1 - TRBD2 CASSLALSSGIDNEQFF TGTGCCAGCAGCTTAGCGCTATCCAGCGGGATAGACAATGAGCAGTTCTTC
TRBJ1-2 TRBV19 few - CASSARNGYTF TGTGCCAGTAGTGCCCGAAATGGCTACACCTTC
TRBJ2-1 TRBV19 - TRBD2 CASSISLAGGPYNEQFF TGTGCCAGTAGTATATCATTAGCGGGAGGGCCCTACAATGAGCAGTTCTTC
TRBJ2-3 TRBV7-2 many - CASSLAPVGGGHTDTQYF TGTGCCAGCAGCTTAGCTCCTGTGGGCGGGGGACACACAGATACGCAGTATTTT
TRBJ2-4 TRBV27 - TRBD1 CASSLQGAENIQYF TGTGCCAGCAGTTTACAGGGGGCGGAAAACATTCAGTACTTC
TRBJ2-5 TRBV5-8 - TRBD2 CASSLTLAGATAQYF TGTGCCAGCAGCTTGACACTAGCGGGGGCCACCGCCCAGTACTTC
TRBJ1-3 TRBV7-8 - - CASSVLTAASSGNTIYF TGTGCCAGCAGCGTACTTACAGCGGCGAGCTCTGGAAACACCATATATTTT
TRBJ2-3 TRBV2 - TRBD2 CASSEATGGPSDTQYF TGTGCCAGCAGTGAAGCCACGGGGGGGCCATCAGATACGCAGTATTTT
TRBJ1-5 TRBV2 many - CASSERVSNQPQHF TGTGCCAGCAGCGAGCGGGTTAGCAATCAGCCCCAGCATTTT
TRBJ1-1 TRBV25-1 - TRBD1 CASCAGQGTEAFF TGTGCCAGCTGCGCGGGACAGGGCACTGAAGCTTTCTTT
TRBJ2-1 TRBV12-3/TRBV12-4 - - CASSLPGNDYEQFF TGTGCCAGCAGCCTACCAGGGAACGACTATGAGCAGTTCTTC
TRBJ2-3 TRBV2 few TRBD2 CASDGASGSNTADTQYF TGTGCCAGCGATGGGGCTAGCGGGAGCAACACAGCAGATACGCAGTATTTT
TRBJ2-5 TRBV10-3 few - CAISGGEETQYF TGTGCCATCAGTGGAGGGGAAGAGACCCAGTACTTC
TRBJ2-3 TRBV6-1 - TRBD2 CASKLTGGTDTQYF TGTGCCAGCAAGTTGACGGGAGGGACAGATACGCAGTATTTT
TRBJ1-5 TRBV6-1 many TRBD1 CASRSPSGTGSNQPQHF TGTGCCAGCCGATCCCCCTCCGGGACAGGTAGCAATCAGCCCCAGCATTTT
TRBJ2-6 TRBV3-1 once - CASSRTGTTGANVLTF TGTGCCAGCAGCCGAACCGGGACAACTGGGGCCAACGTCCTGACTTTC
TRBJ1-5 TRBV6-5 - - CASSSGGGYWHF TGTGCCAGCAGTTCAGGTGGGGGGTACTGGCATTTT
TRBJ2-3 TRBV7-2 - - CASSRRGPDTQYF TGTGCCAGCAGCCGAAGGGGACCAGATACGCAGTATTTT
TRBJ2-1 TRBV27 - - CASSFSRHNEQFF TGTGCCAGCAGTTTTAGCCGACACAATGAGCAGTTCTTC
TRBJ2-4 TRBV27 - - CASPLEEYF TGTGCCAGCCCCTTGGAGGAGTACTTC
TRBJ2-7 TRBV29-1 - TRBD2 CSVAMQAGIYEQYF TGCAGCGTTGCCATGCAAGCGGGAATCTACGAGCAGTACTTC
TRBJ1-4 TRBV28 - - CASREPGGFSEKLFF TGTGCCAGCAGGGAACCAGGCGGATTTAGTGAAAAACTGTTTTTT